The 26 T cell receptor beta chains in this list originate from one sample, sequenced in a study of T cell responses to AZD1222 COVID-19 vaccine. Clones were sequenced by immunoSEQ multiplex PCR, and TCRdb holds only the in-frame ones, with some missing. The sample includes about 150,000 clones, approximately 89% of them seen just once. Sequenced material: peripheral blood, taken 28 days after the second AZD1222 dose. The receptors come from an adult who received the AZD1222 COVID-19 vaccine.

The chain combines TRBV6-5 with TRBJ2-3; D is possibly TRBD1 or TRBD2 (5 bases each). Germline CDR1 MNHEY, CDR2 SVGAGI. The CDR3 covers 13 residues. The V end lost 7 bases, the J end lost 5 bases, and 13 bases lay between the germline ends. CDR3 amino acids: CASKGPGRDTQYF. The CDR3, as DNA: TGTGCCAGCAAGGGACCGGGGAGAGATACGCAGTATTTT.

The table lists this clone with a count of one. This chain connects TRBV7-2 to TRBJ2-4; perhaps TRBD1 as D (6 bases). The CDR3 runs 15 residues. Germline V gene data show CDR1 as SGHTA and CDR2 as FQGNSA. V lost 6 bases to trimming and J lost 9 bases, with 21 bases between them. CDR3 sequence reads: CASSLTTWGLGIQYF. The CDR3 DNA reads as TGTGCCAGCAGTCTTACGACGTGGGGGCTCGGCATTCAGTACTTC.

The chain is built from TRBV18 and TRBJ2-1; 8 nucleotides align to TRBD2. The CDR3 runs 15 residues. V lost 1 base, J lost 7 bases, and 6 bases stayed unmatched. Germline V gene sequence: CDR1 KGHSH, CDR2 LQKENI. CDR3 amino acids: CASSPLSGSSNEQFF. CDR3 DNA sequence: TGTGCCAGCTCACCACTAAGCGGGAGTTCTAATGAGCAGTTCTTC.

V is TRBV15 and J is TRBJ2-2, with 7 bases that match TRBD1. The CDR3 extends over 15 amino acids. V lost 2 bases and J lost 6; bases outside the gene matches: 6. Germline CDR1 is LNHNV and CDR2 is YYDKDF (reference sequence). The CDR3 protein is CATSRRTGIAGELFF. For the CDR3, the DNA is TGTGCCACCAGCAGACGGACAGGTATTGCCGGGGAGCTGTTTTTT.

The chain couples TRBV6-6 to TRBJ1-2; no definite D call. CDR3 size: 15 residues. Trimming cost V 0 bases and J 4 bases, with 12 bases left between them. CDR1 MNHNY and CDR2 SVGAGI come from the germline V gene (reference sequence). CDR3 sequence (DNA): TGTGCCAGCAGTTACTCACTCGACCGAGGCTATGGCTACACCTTC. Amino acids: CASSYSLDRGYGYTF.

The CDR3 sequence: CASSPDRSTDTQYF. Written as DNA, the CDR3 is TGCGCCAGCAGCCCGGACAGGAGCACAGATACGCAGTATTTT. The gene calls are TRBV4-3 and TRBJ2-3, with 7 bases lining up with TRBD1. There are 14 residues in the CDR3. CDR1 is LGHNA and CDR2 is YSLEER in the germline V gene. V gave up 4 bases and J gave up 0 bases; unmatched junction bases: 1.

This chain links TRBV10-3 with TRBJ1-6; 9 nucleotides line up with TRBD1. With 10 bases clipped from V and 0 bases from J, the junction kept 4 bases outside the gene matches. The CDR3 is 15 amino acids. Germline lookup yields CDR1 ENHRY and CDR2 SYGVKD. CDR3 residues: CATGQGLSYNSPLHF. The CDR3 DNA reads TGTGCCACCGGACAGGGGCTCTCCTATAATTCACCCCTCCACTTT.

V gene TRBV6-2 or TRBV6-3 combines with J gene TRBJ2-5; TRBD2 matches 11 bases. The CDR3 consists of 17 residues. Germline V gene sequence: CDR1 MNHEY, CDR2 SVGEGT. The V and J ends lost 5 bases and 0 bases, in that order; junction bases with no gene match: 8. The CDR3 region is CASSRTSGREYQETQYF. The CDR3 coding sequence is TGTGCCAGCAGTCGGACTAGCGGGCGTGAGTACCAAGAGACCCAGTACTTC.

J is TRBJ2-4 and V is TRBV28; 7 bases are a match to TRBD2. This CDR3 region has 14 residues. The germline V gene encodes CDR1 MDHEN and CDR2 SYDVKM. V lost 3 bases to trimming and J lost 7 bases; unmatched junction nucleotides: 6. CDR3 amino acids: CASSLGGDLNIQYF. The CDR3 coding sequence is TGTGCCAGCAGTTTGGGAGGGGATTTGAACATTCAGTACTTC.

The chain has TRBV11-1 and TRBJ1-4, with D possibly TRBD1 on 6 matching bases. This CDR3 region has 13 residues. In germline, CDR1 is SGHAT, CDR2 FQDESV (reference sequence). V lost 4 bases, J lost 14 bases, and 17 bases lay in between. The CDR3 DNA follows: TGTGCCAGCAGCTCGTCGGACAGAGGAGAGCTGTTTTTT. It codes for CASSSSDRGELFF.

The J gene is TRBJ2-4, the V gene TRBV6-1; a weak D match, TRBD1 (6 bases). The CDR3 has 16 amino acids. V lost 0 bases and J lost 8, with 17 bases in between. Germline loops: CDR1 MNHNS, CDR2 SASEGT. CDR3 region: CASSEARGRAVDIQYF. CDR3 sequence (DNA): TGTGCCAGCAGTGAAGCCAGGGGAAGGGCGGTGGACATTCAGTACTTC.

The chain carries TRBV6-2 or TRBV6-3 and TRBJ1-2; D is unclear. This CDR3 is built from 14 residues. CDR1 is MNHEY, CDR2 SVGEGT, per germline. Trimming stripped 4 bases from V and 7 bases from J, with 16 bases between. CDR3: CASSSWRGPGGYTF. In DNA, the CDR3 is TGTGCCAGCAGTTCCTGGCGAGGGCCCGGTGGCTACACCTTC.

This chain uses TRBV19 with TRBJ1-1; D gene unclear. Germline V gene sequence: CDR1 LNHDA, CDR2 SQIVND (reference sequence). Trimming cost V 1 base and J 0 bases, with 9 bases left between them. The CDR3 totals 15 residues. The CDR3 coding sequence is TGTGCCAGTAGTATAGCTTCGGGGTTGAACACTGAAGCTTTCTTT. Its protein product is CASSIASGLNTEAFF. Variable domain in full (rest from reference TRBV19 and TRBJ1-1): DGGITQSPKYLFRKEGQNVTLSCEQNLNHDAMYWYRQDPGQGLRLIYYSQIVNDFQKGDIAEGYSVSREKKESFPLTVTSAQKNPTAFYLCASSIASGLNTEAFFGQGTRLTVV.

The V gene is TRBV2, the J gene TRBJ1-5; possibly TRBD1 for D (5 bases). With 6 bases removed from V and 6 bases from J, the gap between germline ends came to 12 bases. CDR1 and CDR2 from the germline V gene are SNHLY and FYNNEI. The length of the CDR3 is 13 residues. In DNA, the CDR3 is TGTGCCAGCAGGGTCGAGGGGACTCAGCCCCAGCATTTT. As protein: CASRVEGTQPQHF. Full variable domain (rest looked up from reference TRBV2 and TRBJ1-5): EPEVTQTPSHQVTQMGQEVILRCVPISNHLYFYWYRQILGQKVEFLVSFYNNEISEKSEIFDDQFSVERPDGSNFTLKIRSTKLEDSAMYFCASRVEGTQPQHFGDGTRLSIL.

This chain uses TRBV19 with TRBJ2-1, with D hard to call. There are 18 residues in the CDR3. Germline loops: CDR1 LNHDA, CDR2 SQIVND (reference sequence). V was pared by 5 bases and J by 7 bases, with 27 bases between. Here the CDR3 DNA reads TGTGCCAGTAGTTTCGGCAGGACCAAATACTCCGCTGGGAATGAGCAGTTCTTC. This sequence encodes CASSFGRTKYSAGNEQFF. Together with reference TRBV19 and TRBJ2-1, the CDR3 gives the full variable domain: DGGITQSPKYLFRKEGQNVTLSCEQNLNHDAMYWYRQDPGQGLRLIYYSQIVNDFQKGDIAEGYSVSREKKESFPLTVTSAQKNPTAFYLCASSFGRTKYSAGNEQFFGPGTRLTVL.

With regard to this clone: One end of the junction does not line up with germline, which may come from a read error. The chain recombines TRBV3-1 (or the pseudogene TRBV3-2) with TRBJ1-4, with 7 bases lining up with TRBD1. Germline assignment: CDR1 LGHDT and CDR2 YNNKEL (reference sequence). The CDR3 sequence is 12 residues long. CDR3 residues: CASSQGRQGRWF. The DNA for the CDR3 is TGTGCCAGCAGCCAAGGAAGACAGGGTCGTTGGTTT.

This chain uses TRBV7-8 with TRBJ1-1; no clear D gene. Germline loops: CDR1 SGHVS, CDR2 FQNEAQ. This CDR3 is 14 amino acids long. The V and J ends lost 1 base and 9 bases respectively, with 15 bases between them. CDR3: CASSLDGRPGQAFF. CDR3 DNA sequence: TGTGCCAGCAGCTTAGATGGGCGGCCGGGCCAAGCTTTCTTT.

The chain joins TRBV4-3 to TRBJ1-5; TRBD1 matches 8 bases. CDR3 size: 19 residues. J lost 0 bases, V lost 4 bases, and 14 bases had no gene match. Germline V CDR1 and CDR2: LGHNA, YSLEER. The CDR3 protein is CASSRYLPGTGYSNQPQHF. The DNA of the CDR3 is TGCGCCAGCAGCCGATACCTCCCCGGGACAGGTTATAGCAATCAGCCCCAGCATTTT.

The genes are TRBV5-1 and TRBJ2-1; the match to TRBD2 covers 9 bases. This CDR3 region has 14 residues. V lost 3 bases, J lost 7 bases, and 5 bases stayed unmatched. Germline V gives CDR1 SGHRS, CDR2 YFSETQ. The CDR3 loop is CASSSSGVGNEQFF. CDR3 bases: TGCGCCAGCAGCTCTAGCGGGGTGGGGAATGAGCAGTTCTTC.

The chain joins TRBV3-1 (or the pseudogene TRBV3-2) to TRBJ1-4; D possibly corresponds to TRBD1 (5 bases). The CDR3 contains 14 residues. Trimming cost V 4 bases and J 6 bases, with 12 bases left between them. Germline assignment: CDR1 LGHDT and CDR2 YNNKEL (reference sequence). The CDR3, as DNA: TGTGCCAGCAGCCGTGGCGGCAGGGATGAAAAACTGTTTTTT. It encodes CASSRGGRDEKLFF.

The count of this clone is one. The chain couples TRBV12-3 or TRBV12-4 to TRBJ2-5, with D maybe TRBD2 (6 bases). The CDR3 is made up of 13 amino acids. The germline V and J ends were trimmed by 8 bases and 1 base, with 11 bases remaining between them. CDR3 sequence (DNA): TGTGCCAGCGCGACGGGGGTCCAAGAGACCCAGTACTTC. Its translation is CASATGVQETQYF.

CDR3 sequence reads: CASSASGHRNIQYF. Here the CDR3 DNA reads TGTGCCAGCAGTGCTAGCGGGCACCGTAACATTCAGTACTTC. The chain is built from TRBV6-2 or TRBV6-3 and TRBJ2-4; 8 nucleotides agree with TRBD2. The J segment lost 7 bases and the V segment lost 5 bases, leaving 7 bases of the junction unmatched. CDR1 and CDR2 (germline): MNHEY, SVGEGT. The CDR3 length is 14 residues.

The rearrangement joins TRBV4-3 to TRBJ2-3; D ambiguous. Germline assignment: CDR1 LGHNA and CDR2 YSLEER. V lost 0 bases to trimming and J lost 0 bases, with 7 bases between them. The CDR3 has 15 amino acids. CDR3 bases: TGCGCCAGCAGCCAAGATTGGAGTAGCACAGATACGCAGTATTTT. Its translation is CASSQDWSSTDTQYF.

The genes are TRBV7-9 and TRBJ2-3, with D unclear. The CDR3 runs 13 residues. Per germline, CDR1 SEHNR and CDR2 FQNEAQ (reference sequence). The germline V and J ends were trimmed by 5 bases and 4 bases, with 10 bases remaining between them. The CDR3 region is CASSPLSADTQYF. In DNA form, the CDR3 reads TGTGCCAGCAGCCCCCTCAGCGCAGATACGCAGTATTTT.

This rearrangement joins TRBV6-5 to TRBJ2-5; 10 bases are a match to TRBD1. The CDR3 totals 14 residues. Germline V gene data show CDR1 as MNHEY and CDR2 as SVGAGI. Losses at the gene ends were 5 bases for V and 3 bases for J; bases not matched to a gene: 3. The CDR3 DNA reads as TGTGCCAGCAGTCAGGGACAGGGGAAAGAGACCCAGTACTTC. This gives the protein CASSQGQGKETQYF.

The J gene is TRBJ2-2, the V gene TRBV9; D call uncertain. Germline CDR1 reads SGDLS; CDR2 reads YYNGEE. The CDR3 length is 16 residues. The germline V and J ends were trimmed by 0 bases and 0 bases, with 9 bases remaining between them. CDR3 nucleotides: TGTGCCAGCAGCGTAGCTCCCGGGTCGAACACCGGGGAGCTGTTTTTT. It encodes CASSVAPGSNTGELFF.